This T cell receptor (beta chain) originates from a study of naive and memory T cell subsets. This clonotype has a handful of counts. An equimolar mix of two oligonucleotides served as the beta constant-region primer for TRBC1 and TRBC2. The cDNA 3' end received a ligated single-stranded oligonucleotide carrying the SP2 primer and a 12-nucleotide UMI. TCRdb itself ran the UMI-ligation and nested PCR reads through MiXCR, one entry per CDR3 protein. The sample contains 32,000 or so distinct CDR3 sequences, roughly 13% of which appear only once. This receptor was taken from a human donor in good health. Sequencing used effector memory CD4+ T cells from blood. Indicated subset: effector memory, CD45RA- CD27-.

The CDR3 loop reads CASSYSALNEQFF. CDR3 coding DNA: TGTGCCAGCAGTTACTCGGCTCTAAATGAGCAGTTCTTC. The J gene is TRBJ2-1, the V gene TRBV6-5, with unresolved D. Trimming took 0 bases from V and 7 from J, leaving 7 bases between them. CDR3 length: 13 amino acids. Germline V gene sequence: CDR1 MNHEY, CDR2 SVGAGI.